This passage covers 10 T cell receptor beta chains from one sample sequenced in a study of cytomegalovirus exposure and HLA in healthy donors. Primers for the PCR totalled 60 Vbeta and 13 Jbeta. Sequencing was performed with immunoSEQ multiplex PCR; in TCRdb, only in-frame clones are kept and a portion is missing. The profile shows about 140,000 clones, approximately 70% of them singletons. What was sequenced was PBMCs. Source of these receptors: a woman in her fifties or sixties in good health and CMV-seropositive.

The chain uses TRBV28 and TRBJ1-2; D call uncertain. CDR3 size: 14 residues. Looked up from germline, CDR1 is MDHEN and CDR2 is SYDVKM. Trimming took 2 bases from V and 4 from J, leaving 11 bases between them. Here the CDR3 DNA reads TGTGCCAGCAGTTTACCGGGGTACGGCTATGGCTACACCTTC. Protein: CASSLPGYGYGYTF.

V and J are TRBV6-1 and TRBJ1-1; tentative D call: TRBD1 (5 bases). V lost 1 base, J lost 0 bases, and 9 bases lay in between. CDR3 length: 15 amino acids. Germline values: CDR1 MNHNS, CDR2 SASEGT. The CDR3 bases are TGTGCCAGCAGTGAAGGAAAGACAGTGAACACTGAAGCTTTCTTT. This translates into CASSEGKTVNTEAFF.

The gene calls are TRBV4-1 and TRBJ2-1; D perhaps matches TRBD2 (5 bases). CDR1 and CDR2 from the germline V gene are MGHRA and YSYEKL. V was cut by 0 bases and J by 9 bases, with 15 bases left in between. This CDR3 spans 15 amino acids. The DNA for the CDR3 is TGCGCCAGCAGCCAAGATCGGCTAGCTATGGGTGAGCAGTTCTTC. It is translated as CASSQDRLAMGEQFF.

This clone was counted a few times. The V gene is TRBV5-1, the J gene TRBJ1-5; TRBD1 matches 9 bases. The ends lost 4 bases at V and 5 bases at J; junction bases unmatched: 4. The length of the CDR3 is 14 residues. Looked up from germline, CDR1 is SGHRS and CDR2 is YFSETQ. CDR3 residues: CASSPGQGDQPQHF. The CDR3 nucleotides read TGCGCCAGCAGCCCGGGACAGGGCGATCAGCCCCAGCATTTT.

This chain joins TRBV6-5 and TRBJ1-5; D call uncertain. The V gene's germline CDR1 is MNHEY and CDR2 SVGAGI. Trimming cost V 8 bases and J 3 bases, with 17 bases left between them. This CDR3 comprises 15 residues. CDR3 DNA: TGTGCCAGCCGACTTAGTGAGGGTTCCAATCAGCCCCAGCATTTT. Protein product: CASRLSEGSNQPQHF.

In this sample, this clone turned up once. The chain carries TRBV14 and TRBJ2-1; D is unresolved. The CDR3 loop spans 13 amino acids. CDR1 SGHDN and CDR2 FVKESK come from the germline V gene. V dropped 4 bases and J dropped 0 bases, with 4 bases sitting between them. Here the CDR3 reads CASSPSSYNEQFF. The CDR3, as DNA: TGTGCCAGCAGCCCGAGCTCCTACAATGAGCAGTTCTTC.

The chain recombines TRBV5-1 with TRBJ2-1; D is unresolved. Germline assignment: CDR1 SGHRS and CDR2 YFSETQ. CDR3 length: 14 residues. V was cut by 0 bases and J by 8 bases, with 12 bases left in between. The DNA for the CDR3 is TGCGCCAGCAGCTTGGGAACTACGTACCATGAGCAGTTCTTC. Amino acid sequence: CASSLGTTYHEQFF.

A note on this clone: Within the sample, other DNA sequences also encode this same CDR3. The CDR3 sequence is CASSLNRGDTEAFF. The CDR3 DNA reads TGCGCCAGCAGCTTGAACAGGGGCGACACTGAAGCTTTCTTT. This rearrangement joins TRBV5-1 to TRBJ1-1, with 7 bases aligning to TRBD1. The ends lost 1 base at V and 3 bases at J; junction bases unmatched: 3. CDR1 is SGHRS, CDR2 YFSETQ, per germline. The CDR3 has 14 amino acids.

The V and J genes are TRBV7-9 and TRBJ1-1; 10 bases are shared with TRBD1. CDR1 SEHNR and CDR2 FQNEAQ come from the germline V gene (reference sequence). With 5 bases clipped from V and 0 bases from J, the junction kept 9 bases outside the gene matches. This CDR3 comprises 17 residues. The chain's CDR3 is CASSPPGTGDLNTEAFF. The CDR3 nucleotides read TGTGCCAGCAGCCCGCCGGGGACAGGGGACTTGAACACTGAAGCTTTCTTT.

The chain combines TRBV13 with TRBJ1-6; D is undetermined. CDR3 length: 15 residues. In germline, CDR1 is PRHDT, CDR2 FYEKMQ (reference sequence). With 0 bases removed from V and 5 bases from J, the gap between germline ends came to 8 bases. The CDR3 here is CASSLGAQDNSPLHF. The DNA for the CDR3 is TGTGCCAGCAGCTTAGGAGCCCAAGATAATTCACCCCTCCACTTT.